The present entry profiles one T cell receptor (beta chain) with its context. Germline V lookup: CDR1 LGHNA, CDR2 YSLEER. Trimming removed 7 bases from V and 0 bases from J; junction bases left unmatched: 3. The CDR3 covers 14 residues. Expressed TCRB transcripts got sequenced, as all isolated RNA was reverse transcribed. The protocol was immunoSEQ multiplex PCR, while the TCRdb copy is restricted to in-frame clones and leaves out a portion. The sample records 250,000 to 350,000 clones, 12% to 15% being singletons. This specimen belongs to a study of beta chain features in type 1 diabetes. The chain recombines TRBV4-3 with TRBJ2-3; 8 positions agree with TRBD2. Sequencing was performed on central memory CD4+ T cells from blood. The clonotype originates from a man aged 30-40 years in good health. The CDR3 sequence is CASKVAGSTDTQYF. The CDR3 DNA sequence: TGCGCCAGCAAGGTAGCGGGAAGCACAGATACGCAGTATTTT.